This T cell receptor beta chain derives from a study of memory CD4+ T cells and cytomegalovirus serostatus. Sequenced by immunoSEQ multiplex PCR; TCRdb stores in-frame clones only, minus some. The table lists about 82,000 clones, around 80% of them singletons. Single viable CD3+CD4+CD8-CD45RO+ cells were sorted as the memory CD4+ T cells. CDR1 is SGDLS and CDR2 is YYNGEE in the germline V gene. V was pared by 0 bases and J by 4 bases, with 13 bases between. The length of the CDR3 is 15 residues. Material: memory CD4+ T cells from blood. J is TRBJ1-2 and V is TRBV9; no firm D call. The receptor was derived from an adult in good health and CMV-seronegative. DNA of the CDR3: TGTGCCAGCAGCGTAGTAGCAGGATCTCTCTATGGCTACACCTTC. Its translation: CASSVVAGSLYGYTF.